This T cell receptor beta chain was recorded in a study of regulatory and conventional T cells in RAG deficiency. Regarding the study as a whole: Shannon entropy fell and Simpson indices rose in RAG-deficient patients. Sorted Omenn CD25-high CD127-low cells may not be bona fide Tregs.

Assay: immunoSEQ multiplex PCR; the TCRdb copy retains only in-frame clones and omits some. The table has around 25,000 clones, around 95% seen once. Genomic DNA came from blood conventional CD4+ T cells gated CD25-low CD127-high. A word on this clone: Antigen specificity is unknown.

These data also featured in a second study, about regulatory T cells. That source reports: Amplification used 52 TRBV primers and 13 TRBJ primers.

Sequenced material: CD25- CD4+ T cells sorted from blood. This receptor was taken from a human donor in good health.

CDR3 DNA sequence: TGTGCCAGCAGCCGGGACAGGGGGCGGATGAGGCAAGAGACCCAGTACTTC. Its translation: CASSRDRGRMRQETQYF. This rearrangement joins TRBV7-9 to TRBJ2-5; 12 positions agree with TRBD1. Germline V lookup: CDR1 SEHNR, CDR2 FQNEAQ (reference sequence). Trimming at V came to 5 bases and at J to 2 bases, leaving 9 bases not matched to a gene. The CDR3 sequence is 17 residues long.